Below, one TCR beta chain is given with its context. The specificity of this receptor is unknown. No much larger clonotype is one base removed from it; base qualities were not supplied. This sample is drawn from a study of molecular identifiers for immune sequencing clone quantification (dated by TCRdb to the late 2010s). Turning to the overall study: For a replicate experiment, RNA from around 20,000 or 100,000 naive CD8 T cells was divided into five aliquots, of which four were sequenced. CD8 T cells were used in a methods study to benchmark molecular-identifier clustering-based TCR repertoire sequencing (MIDCIRS) and TCR RNA copy counting.

V and J lose 8 bases and 9 bases, and a span of 23 bases separates them. The CDR3 starts with the cysteine, ends with the phenylalanine, and has 14 residues. The entry retains the CDR3 DNA only, 42 bases that are in frame from base 1. The germline V gene provides CDR1 SGHVS and CDR2 FNYEAQ. The full study reports these points: In CMV-specific effector cells, clones with more than 20 RNA copies accounted for over 98% of molecules, whereas in naive cells such clones accounted for under 1%. Spiked-in Jurkat TCR RNA equivalent to a single cell was reported to be detectable even among 800,000 to 1,000,000 naive CD8 T cells. Identical TCR molecules sharing a barcode could cause highly expanded clone sizes to be underestimated. Spiked-in Jurkat TCR RNA (around 9 copies' worth), which is not part of the donor repertoire, was contained in the naive libraries. When barcode sub-clustering was not used, chimeric consensus sequences inflated TCR diversity, with chimeras reaching as high as 47%. Modeling estimated about 2.8 recovered TCR RNA copies per cell, compared with about 10 by digital PCR, which implies about 30% capture efficiency.

Libraries of naive CD8 T cells were built from about 19,000 to 1,100,000 sorted cells, with 10%, 30% or 50% of the purified RNA used. Naive CD8 T cells were FACS-sorted as CD8+CD4-CCR7+CD45RA+ on a BD FACSAria II into RLT Plus buffer. Roughly 10 TCR copies' worth of Jurkat RNA were spiked into roughly 18,000-1,000,000 naive CD8 T cell samples to test detection sensitivity. CD8 T cells were enriched with RosetteSep CD8+ T Cell Enrichment Cocktail and Ficoll-Paque, followed by ACK red cell lysis. Receptor libraries were prepared by PCR. The run used a NextSeq 500. Bulk TCR libraries were generated as previously described, with the TCR primers listed in Table S5 used. Purification of total RNA was performed with the Qiagen AllPrep DNA/RNA kit. Before analysis, reads from multiple sequencing runs of the same library were pooled. As for the authors' bioinformatics: Reads were retained only if their TCR constant sequence matched exactly, and those retained reads were trimmed to 150 nt and grouped according to their 12-nt molecular barcodes. Reads inside each barcode group were sub-clustered using a 15% Levenshtein threshold, and a quality-weighted consensus sequence was constructed for each RNA molecule. Non-functional sequences were discarded, and so were lower-count sequences lying one edit away from another sequence. Barcode sub-clusters with fewer than 20% of the maximum read count were removed, based on fitting two negative binomial distributions. The public reads were quality trimmed at Q25 with fastp and then assembled into clones with MiXCR by TCRdb, keeping productive beta chains. Every entry covers one CDR3 protein and lists the most common genes and DNA from its rows. TCRdb, not the original authors, processed these V and J calls. Here the sample has about half a million distinct CDR3 sequences; roughly 26% occur a single time. The ten largest account for approximately 0.8% of the sample.

Sequenced sample: naive CD8+ T cells from blood, with Jurkat cell RNA spiked in. The meaning of the sample's cell subset or site label: FACS-sorted CD8+CD4-CCR7+CD45RA+ naive T cells. The TCR comes from a human donor in good health. Some libraries in this study had Jurkat cell RNA spiked in. The V gene is TRBV7-6 and the J gene is TRBJ2-7, and perhaps TRBD1 as D gene, on 5 matching bases. The CDR3 amino acid sequence is: CASRPQAWGGGQYF. The nucleotides read TGTGCCAGCCGCCCTCAAGCATGGGGCGGCGGGCAGTACTTC.